These T cell receptor beta chains were read from a single sample in a study of blood T cell repertoires in COVID-19. The repertoire was sequenced with immunoSEQ multiplex PCR; TCRdb's copy has only in-frame clones and lacks some. The sample has roughly 260,000 clones; over 75% are singletons. Sequencing was done on a sample of peripheral blood. These receptors originate from a woman aged 40 to 50 who had recovered from COVID-19. CDR3s include the opening cysteine and the closing phenylalanine or tryptophan. Each record gives: V gene, CDR3 length, J gene, D gene, clone size, CDR3 DNA, CDR3 protein. A D gene is named only where the DNA matches it firmly. Size tells how often a clone was seen (once, few, many) or the class of an expanded clone, and some rows leave it out.

TRBV6-6	11	TRBJ2-1	.	.	TGTGCCAGCACCCTACTCTTTGAGCAGTTCTTC	CASTLLFEQFF
TRBV13	14	TRBJ2-3	.	.	TGTGCCAGCAGCTTAGGACAGGGAACAGATACGCAGTATTTT	CASSLGQGTDTQYF
TRBV29-1	15	TRBJ1-2	.	.	TGCAGCGTTGAAGGGGGAACAGGGCTGAGATATGGCTACACCTTC	CSVEGGTGLRYGYTF
TRBV28	15	TRBJ1-5	.	.	TGTGCCAGCAGTCCAGGACGGGGAAGCAATCAGCCCCAGCATTTT	CASSPGRGSNQPQHF
TRBV6-1	16	TRBJ2-1	TRBD2	.	TGTGCCAGCAGTGAAGCCCTCAGCGGGGGTTACAATGAGCAGTTCTTC	CASSEALSGGYNEQFF
TRBV5-1	15	TRBJ1-4	TRBD1	.	TGCGCCAGCAGCTTGATGGGACAGGTCAATGAAAAACTGTTTTTT	CASSLMGQVNEKLFF
TRBV5-6	13	TRBJ2-7	.	.	TGTGCCAGCAGCGGGGCCTATTCCTACGAGCAGTACTTC	CASSGAYSYEQYF
TRBV6-2/TRBV6-3	14	TRBJ2-1	TRBD2	.	TGTGCCAGCAGCAAGCGCGGGACTACGTACGAGCAGTTCTTC	CASSKRGTTYEQFF
TRBV9	13	TRBJ1-2	TRBD1	.	TGTGCCAGCAGCACCCGGACAGGGTATGGCTACACCTTC	CASSTRTGYGYTF
TRBV6-2/TRBV6-3	16	TRBJ1-2	TRBD1	.	TGTGCCAGCAGCCCTGACAGGGGGCGCCTTAACTATGGCTACACCTTC	CASSPDRGRLNYGYTF
TRBV7-3	13	TRBJ1-2	.	.	TGTGCCATAACGGGGGAGAGGGACTATGGCTACACCTTC	CAITGERDYGYTF
TRBV27	14	TRBJ2-3	.	.	TGTGCCAGCAAGATAGGGGGATACACAGATACGCAGTATTTT	CASKIGGYTDTQYF
TRBV6-5	15	TRBJ2-7	.	.	TGTGCCAGCAGTTCGAAACAGGTTATTGGGTACGAGCAGTACTTC	CASSSKQVIGYEQYF
TRBV3-1/TRBV3-2	18	TRBJ2-3	TRBD2	.	TGTGCCAGCAGCCAACTCCCGGTGGTAGCGGGGGTCACAGATACGCAGTATTTT	CASSQLPVVAGVTDTQYF
TRBV5-4	17	TRBJ2-6	TRBD1	once	TGTGCCAGCAGCTCCGGGACAGCATCGGCCAGGGCCAACGTCCTGACTTTC	CASSSGTASARANVLTF
TRBV28	14	TRBJ1-2	.	.	TGTGCCAGCAGTCGGGAGACAGCCTGGGATGGCTACACCTTC	CASSRETAWDGYTF
TRBV19	13	TRBJ1-5	.	.	TGTGCCAGTAGTACGACTTCCCAAGAGCCCCAGCATTTT	CASSTTSQEPQHF
TRBV7-7	15	TRBJ2-5	.	.	TGTGCTAGCAAACTAAGTGGGGCTAGCCAAGAGACCCAGTACTTC	CASKLSGASQETQYF
TRBV9	15	TRBJ2-1	TRBD1	few	TGTGCCAGCAGCGATACGGGACAGCCCTACAATGAGCAGTTCTTC	CASSDTGQPYNEQFF
TRBV9	16	TRBJ2-2	TRBD2	.	TGTGCCAGCAGGAATAGCGGGGGCCTGAACACCGGGGAGCTGTTTTTT	CASRNSGGLNTGELFF
TRBV29-1	15	TRBJ2-5	TRBD1	.	TGCAGCGTTGTATATGGGGACAGGGGGCAAGAGACCCAGTACTTC	CSVVYGDRGQETQYF
TRBV2	15	TRBJ1-6	.	.	TGTGCCAGTACAACGGAGGCCTTCGGGGTATCACCCCTCCACTTT	CASTTEAFGVSPLHF
TRBV27	14	TRBJ2-1	TRBD2	.	TGTGCCAGCAGTACGGGGGGGTCCTACAATGAGCAGTTCTTC	CASSTGGSYNEQFF
TRBV11-2	18	TRBJ2-3	TRBD2	.	TGTGCCAGCAGCTTAATCGGGACTAGCGGGATGGGCACAGATACGCAGTATTTT	CASSLIGTSGMGTDTQYF
TRBV29-1	14	TRBJ2-1	TRBD2	.	TGCAGCGCCCCAAGGACTAGCGGGAGAGGTGAGCAGTTCTTC	CSAPRTSGRGEQFF